Sequencing of this TCR beta chain was carried out in a study of cytomegalovirus exposure and HLA in healthy donors. CDR3 length: 19 residues. The ends lost 2 bases at V and 0 bases at J; junction bases unmatched: 6. CDR1 is SGHNT and CDR2 is YYREEE in the germline V gene (reference sequence). The PCR was carried out with 60 Vbeta primers and 13 Jbeta primers. The protocol was immunoSEQ multiplex PCR, while the TCRdb copy is restricted to in-frame clones and leaves out a portion. Of 90,000 to 150,000 clones in the sample, 15% were seen once. This sequence originates from a woman in her late teens or twenties in good health and CMV-seronegative. Sequencing used PBMCs. The chain employs TRBV5-4 and TRBJ2-1, with 15 bases that match TRBD2. The CDR3 reads CASSLLGLAGGHSYNEQFF. In DNA, the CDR3 is TGTGCCAGCAGCTTATTGGGACTAGCGGGGGGCCACTCCTACAATGAGCAGTTCTTC.